This entry is about one TCR beta chain. Those enrolled, adults aged roughly 18 to 100 years, came from about two dozen US areas. Allocation to cohorts depended on clinical history reported by the participants. These data come from a study of blood T cell repertoires in COVID-19. Turning to the study itself: PBMCs, B-cell-depleted T cells, or T cells were the source of the cDNA or gDNA that made up the material.

Original handling: Amplification of reference gene primers provided the estimated nucleated cell counts. Sequenced by immunoSEQ multiplex PCR; TCRdb stores in-frame clones only, minus some. That table supplies the V and J calls and clone size; D and trimming were determined from the DNA. The sample lists under 150,000 clones; about 86% were seen once. The sample comprised PBMCs or T cells enriched from blood (not recorded which). This clonotype was obtained from a man aged 35-49 years with acute COVID-19.

The chain's CDR3 is CASSSRVQETQYF. DNA of the CDR3: TGTGCCAGCAGCTCCCGGGTCCAAGAGACCCAGTACTTC. The chain joins TRBV11-2 to TRBJ2-5; D is uncertain. CDR1 SGHAT and CDR2 FQNNGV come from the germline V gene. The CDR3 consists of 13 residues. V lost 4 bases and J lost 1, with 7 bases in between.